A selection of T cell receptor beta chains follows, all from one sample in a study of identical twins. MiXCR, applied by TCRdb to the 5' RACE reads, yields one record per CDR3 protein. The sample shows hundreds of thousands of distinct CDR3 sequences, approximately 24% of them seen only once. This same sample was also part of a study on T cells expressing NK-cell markers.

The sample consisted of CD4+ T cells sorted from blood. These TCRs come from a woman aged 18-29 years in good health. CDR3s leave out the opening cysteine and the closing phenylalanine or tryptophan. For some rows the clone size is stated as once, few or many, or as a class when expanded; others skip it.

clone_size	v_call	j_call	cdr3_aa
.	TRBV5-1	TRBJ2-7	ASSMDDSYEQY
.	TRBV20-1	TRBJ1-1	SARASRGDTEAF
.	TRBV7-6	TRBJ2-2	ASSLIGLYDTGELF
.	TRBV15	TRBJ1-5	ATSRDRGQPQH
.	TRBV6-5	TRBJ2-7	ASSYSSGEGTRQY
few	TRBV10-3	TRBJ1-1	AISGGRITEAF
.	TRBV5-6	TRBJ2-3	ASSESGRTQY
.	TRBV27	TRBJ1-6	ASSIEGFGNSPLH
few	TRBV6-1	TRBJ2-3	ASKTGGTDTQY
.	TRBV5-6	TRBJ2-6	ASSFLQTGANVLT
.	TRBV30	TRBJ1-1	AWSVLPLPKGRRTEAF
few	TRBV3-1	TRBJ1-6	ASSQVLESPLH
.	TRBV6-2/TRBV6-3	TRBJ2-7	ASSYSPLGEQY
.	TRBV5-6	TRBJ1-6	ASSLFPPGANSPLH
.	TRBV20-1	TRBJ2-7	SANIVAGVNEQY
.	TRBV7-6	TRBJ2-3	ASSLHGGANTDTQY
.	TRBV7-9	TRBJ2-1	ASSEGSWDPYNEQF
few	TRBV3-1	TRBJ2-1	AAGTGQVLRRF
.	TRBV12-3/TRBV12-4	TRBJ2-7	ASSSREGGYEQY
many	TRBV29-1	TRBJ2-7	SVENRGYEQY
few	TRBV12-3/TRBV12-4	TRBJ2-2	ASSYGPDTGELF
.	TRBV12-5	TRBJ2-7	ASGSYHQGYEQY
many	TRBV5-1	TRBJ1-1	ASSLWGREDTEAF
.	TRBV10-3	TRBJ2-7	AIGAGTGEQY
many	TRBV20-1	TRBJ1-2	SARNRDYGYT
few	TRBV11-2	TRBJ1-3	ASSKDRGYTIY
.	TRBV5-6	TRBJ2-1	ASSSFRREFYNEQF
.	TRBV7-9	TRBJ1-1	ASSFGDTWNTEAF
few	TRBV4-1	TRBJ2-3	ASSPRGVWAADTQY
.	TRBV29-1	TRBJ1-2	SVSGRDYGYT
.	TRBV12-3/TRBV12-4	TRBJ2-7	ASSLGSSGQFYEQY
.	TRBV2	TRBJ2-3	ASSERYTTDTQY